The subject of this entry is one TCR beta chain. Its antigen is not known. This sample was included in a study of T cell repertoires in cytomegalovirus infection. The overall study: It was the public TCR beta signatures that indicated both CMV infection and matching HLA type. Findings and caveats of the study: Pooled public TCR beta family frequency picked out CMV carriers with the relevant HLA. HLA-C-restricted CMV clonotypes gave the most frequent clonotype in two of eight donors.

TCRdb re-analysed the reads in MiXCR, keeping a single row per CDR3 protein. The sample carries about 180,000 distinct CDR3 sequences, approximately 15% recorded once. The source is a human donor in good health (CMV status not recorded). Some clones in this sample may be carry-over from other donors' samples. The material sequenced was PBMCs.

The CDR3 loop is CASSRQIIYEQYF. The CDR3 nucleotides read TGTGCCAGCAGTCGACAAATTATCTACGAGCAGTACTTC. The V gene is TRBV6-8, the J gene TRBJ2-7; D gene unclear. With 5 bases removed from V and 3 bases from J, the gap between germline ends came to 11 bases. The germline gives CDR1 MNHGY, CDR2 SAAAGT. The CDR3 extends over 13 amino acids.